Presented here are 28 T cell receptor beta chains from one specimen sequenced in a study of cytomegalovirus exposure and HLA in healthy donors. Using immunoSEQ multiplex PCR, the repertoire was profiled, and TCRdb retains in-frame clones only, with some absent. This repertoire shows approximately 240,000 clones, under 95% found once; its top ten account for 1.1%. The sample was PBMCs. These receptors originate from a young woman in good health and CMV-seronegative.

The chain couples TRBV6-5 to TRBJ1-5; D is ambiguous. This CDR3 contains 13 residues. V lost 7 bases and J lost 2, with 9 bases in between. The V gene's germline CDR1 is MNHEY and CDR2 SVGAGI. The DNA of the CDR3 is TGTGCCAGCACCAGAGGTGGCAATCAGCCCCAGCATTTT. This codes for CASTRGGNQPQHF.

The gene calls are TRBV27 and TRBJ2-3; D is possibly TRBD2 (6 bases). Germline CDR1 is MNHEY and CDR2 is SMNVEV (reference sequence). This CDR3 has 16 amino acids. V was clipped by 7 bases and J by 5 bases, with 22 bases between them. The DNA of the CDR3 is TGTGCCAGCACCCCGGAGGGACGGCGGCTTGTAGATACGCAGTATTTT. Amino acids: CASTPEGRRLVDTQYF.

CDR3 coding DNA: TGCAGCGCTTATTGGGACGGGGGAGAGGCCGGGGAGCTGTTTTTT. This translates into CSAYWDGGEAGELFF. The chain links TRBV29-1 to TRBJ2-2, with D tentatively TRBD2 (6 bases). Per germline, CDR1 SQVTM and CDR2 ANQGSEA. The CDR3 has 15 residues. V dropped 7 bases and J dropped 6 bases, with 21 bases sitting between them.

The chain joins TRBV29-1 to TRBJ2-7, with 7 bases aligning to TRBD2. Trimming removed 7 bases from V and 5 bases from J; junction bases left unmatched: 5. From germline, CDR1 is SQVTM and CDR2 ANQGSEA. This CDR3 spans 11 amino acids. The CDR3 region is CSGLGGDEQYF. The DNA for the CDR3 is TGCAGCGGTCTGGGGGGGGACGAGCAGTACTTC.

V and J are TRBV7-8 and TRBJ2-3; 9 bases fit TRBD1. J was trimmed by 4 bases and V by 7 bases; bases with no gene match: 12. The CDR3 has 16 residues. Germline V gene sequence: CDR1 SGHVS, CDR2 FQNEAQ. CDR3 DNA: TGTGCCAGCACCAAAACAGGGGGCAGGCTCCCAGATACGCAGTATTTT. It yields the protein CASTKTGGRLPDTQYF.

The chain joins TRBV27 to TRBJ2-5, with D maybe TRBD1 (6 bases). The CDR3 is 14 amino acids. Germline loops: CDR1 MNHEY, CDR2 SMNVEV (reference sequence). V was clipped by 2 bases and J by 4 bases, with 11 bases between them. The CDR3 DNA is TGTGCCAGCAGTTTAGCCCCAGGGGTAGAGACCCAGTACTTC. Translation gives CASSLAPGVETQYF.

The CDR3 here is CASSAGQGARYEQYF. As DNA, the CDR3 is TGTGCCAGCAGCGCGGGACAGGGGGCTAGATACGAGCAGTACTTC. V is TRBV9 and J is TRBJ2-7; TRBD1 matches at 12 bases. This CDR3 has 15 residues. Looked up from germline, CDR1 is SGDLS and CDR2 is YYNGEE. The J segment lost 4 bases and the V segment lost 3 bases, leaving 5 bases of the junction unmatched.

The chain is built from TRBV6-1 and TRBJ1-4; TRBD1 aligns across 8 bases. Germline V lookup: CDR1 MNHNS, CDR2 SASEGT. The CDR3 contains 15 residues. V shed 3 bases and J 8 bases; nucleotides not matched to a gene: 8. CDR3 protein: CASSEIGDRNEKLFF. CDR3 sequence (DNA): TGTGCCAGCAGTGAGATCGGGGACAGGAACGAAAAACTGTTTTTT.

The chain has TRBV9 and TRBJ1-2; the match to TRBD1 covers 9 bases. The CDR3 extends over 17 amino acids. The germline gives CDR1 SGDLS, CDR2 YYNGEE. The ends lost 3 bases at V and 8 bases at J; junction bases unmatched: 17. The CDR3 reads CASSDRGQGLVGGGYTF. The CDR3 bases are TGTGCCAGCAGCGACCGGGGACAGGGTCTGGTCGGGGGCGGCTACACCTTC.

In its sample, this clone was seen once. The J gene is TRBJ2-3, the V gene TRBV2; 9 nucleotides line up with TRBD1. Germline CDR1 SNHLY, CDR2 FYNNEI. V shed 6 bases, J shed 1 base, and the junction held 11 bases outside the gene matches. There are 17 residues in the CDR3. The CDR3 nucleotides read TGTGCCAGCAGGGTGGACAGGGGACGGGGGGGCACAGATACGCAGTATTTT. It is translated as CASRVDRGRGGTDTQYF.

The chain combines TRBV6-1 with TRBJ1-1; unclear D gene. The germline V gene encodes CDR1 MNHNS and CDR2 SASEGT. The CDR3 extends over 11 amino acids. V lost 8 bases and J lost 4, with 8 bases in between. The DNA for the CDR3 is TGTGCCAGCGAGCGGGGCACTGAAGCTTTCTTT. Its protein product is CASERGTEAFF.

This clone was found a few times. A junction boundary mismatches the germline segment, possibly from a read error. This chain connects TRBV4-1 to TRBJ1-2; D may be TRBD1 (6 bases). The CDR3 covers 13 residues. Germline values: CDR1 MGHRA, CDR2 YSYEKL. This CDR3 reads CASSQDVIGGRGF. The CDR3, as DNA: TGCGCCAGCAGCCAAGATGTAATTGGGGGCAGGGGATTT.

The rearrangement links TRBV4-2 to TRBJ2-7; 11 nucleotides match TRBD2. V dropped 3 bases and J dropped 0; count of bases not matched to a gene: 7. The length of the CDR3 is 17 residues. Looked up from germline, CDR1 is LGHNA and CDR2 is YNFKEQ. Written as DNA, the CDR3 is TGTGCCAGCAGCCAGGCACATAGCGGGAGGGGCTCCTACGAGCAGTACTTC. Encoded protein: CASSQAHSGRGSYEQYF.

The chain recombines TRBV6-1 with TRBJ2-1; tentative D call: TRBD2 (6 bases). Germline V gene lookup returns CDR1 MNHNS and CDR2 SASEGT. There are 14 residues in the CDR3. V was clipped by 2 bases and J by 9 bases, with 14 bases between them. The CDR3 spells CASSESGEVTEQFF. The CDR3 nucleotides are TGTGCCAGCAGTGAATCGGGGGAGGTCACTGAGCAGTTCTTC.

This clone was seen just once. The chain links TRBV19 to TRBJ2-7, with D perhaps matching TRBD2 (6 bases). The CDR3 is 15 residues long. The V gene's germline CDR1 is LNHDA and CDR2 SQIVND (reference sequence). Trimming removed 5 bases at V and 2 bases at J, with 16 bases between. CDR3 amino acids: CASSVTGTPTYEQYF. For the CDR3, the DNA is TGTGCCAGTAGTGTCACCGGGACTCCTACCTACGAGCAGTACTTC.

In its sample, this clone was seen once. The CDR3: CASSLSGSTEAFF. For the CDR3, the DNA is TGTGCCAGCAGCTTAAGCGGTAGCACTGAAGCTTTCTTT. This chain connects TRBV7-3 to TRBJ1-1, with D unclear. There are 13 residues in the CDR3. V gave up 1 base and J gave up 4 bases, with 7 bases separating them. The germline V gene has CDR1 SGHTA and CDR2 FQGTGA.

This chain joins TRBV7-8 and TRBJ2-2; TRBD1 might be the D (6 bases). Trimming cost V 2 bases and J 1 base, with 14 bases left between them. CDR3 size: 17 residues. Looked up from germline, CDR1 is SGHVS and CDR2 is FQNEAQ. The CDR3 DNA follows: TGTGCCAGCAGCTTACTGGGAACAGGGAGGAACACCGGGGAGCTGTTTTTT. Translating gives CASSLLGTGRNTGELFF.

The gene calls are TRBV19 and TRBJ1-2; 7 nucleotides align to TRBD1. Germline values: CDR1 LNHDA, CDR2 SQIVND (reference sequence). V lost 1 base and J lost 3; bases outside the gene matches: 8. The CDR3 is 16 residues long. In nucleotides, the CDR3 is TGTGCCAGTAGTATAGGACCGGGAGGGGGCGACTATGGCTACACCTTC. It encodes CASSIGPGGGDYGYTF.

The rearrangement joins TRBV19 to TRBJ2-1; TRBD2 matches at 10 bases. After removal of 8 bases from V and 8 bases from J, the junction contained 9 bases not matched to a gene. The V gene's germline CDR1 is LNHDA and CDR2 SQIVND (reference sequence). CDR3 length: 14 residues. The CDR3 reads CASGPGLATYEQFF. The CDR3 DNA sequence: TGTGCCAGTGGGCCGGGACTAGCGACCTATGAGCAGTTCTTC.

The chain recombines TRBV4-2 with TRBJ2-3, with 9 bases matching TRBD2. V gave up 2 bases and J gave up 5 bases; unmatched junction bases: 11. Germline V lookup: CDR1 LGHNA, CDR2 YNFKEQ. The CDR3 is 17 residues long. CDR3 in DNA: TGTGCCAGCAGCCAACCCGAGGGACTAGCACAGGAAGATACGCAGTATTTT. Translated, it gives CASSQPEGLAQEDTQYF.

The chain is built from TRBV28 and TRBJ1-1; 8 bases are a match to TRBD1. The CDR3 covers 14 residues. Per germline, CDR1 MDHEN and CDR2 SYDVKM. V shed 3 bases, J shed 6 bases, and the junction held 6 bases outside the gene matches. In DNA, the CDR3 is TGTGCCAGCAGTTTTCGGCAGGGGGCGGCTGAAGCTTTCTTT. Translated: CASSFRQGAAEAFF.

The V call is TRBV2, the J call TRBJ1-2, with TRBD1 matching 7 bases. The CDR3 loop spans 14 amino acids. Germline-derived CDR1 and CDR2 are SNHLY and FYNNEI. Germline trimming cut 5 bases from V and 4 bases from J; bases unmatched to any gene: 7. The CDR3 here is CASSLQGSSYGYTF. In nucleotides, the CDR3 is TGTGCCAGCAGTCTACAGGGGAGTTCCTATGGCTACACCTTC.

V is TRBV5-1 and J is TRBJ2-3, with D uncertain. The CDR3 contains 14 residues. V lost 4 bases to trimming and J lost 0 bases, with 9 bases between them. Germline-derived CDR1 and CDR2 are SGHRS and YFSETQ. CDR3 nucleotides: TGCGCCAGCAGCCATGAGTGGAGCACAGATACGCAGTATTTT. It translates to CASSHEWSTDTQYF.

This chain links TRBV10-3 with TRBJ2-5; TRBD2 aligns across 8 bases. Germline loops: CDR1 ENHRY, CDR2 SYGVKD. The CDR3 runs to 15 residues. Trimming removed 4 bases from V and 0 bases from J; junction bases left unmatched: 4. CDR3 sequence reads: CAISVLREDQETQYF. The CDR3 DNA follows: TGTGCCATCAGTGTTCTGCGGGAGGACCAAGAGACCCAGTACTTC.

The genes are TRBV5-6 and TRBJ2-3, with D hard to call. V gave up 4 bases and J gave up 0 bases, with 6 bases separating them. This CDR3 contains 13 residues. The germline CDR1 and CDR2 sequences are SGHDT and YYEEEE. This CDR3 reads CASSHGSTDTQYF. CDR3 DNA: TGTGCCAGCAGCCACGGTAGCACAGATACGCAGTATTTT.

The chain is built from TRBV28 and TRBJ2-7, with 7 bases fitting TRBD1. Germline CDR1 and CDR2: MDHEN and SYDVKM. V lost 4 bases to trimming and J lost 2 bases; unmatched junction nucleotides: 11. CDR3 length: 16 amino acids. CDR3 amino acids: CASSSAHRGRPYEQYF. The CDR3 DNA follows: TGTGCCAGCAGTTCCGCCCACAGGGGTAGACCCTACGAGCAGTACTTC.

The chain links TRBV6-4 to TRBJ1-6; TRBD1 might be the D (6 bases). The CDR3 is 13 residues long. CDR1 MRHNA and CDR2 SNTAGT come from the germline V gene. With 6 bases removed from V and 11 bases from J, the gap between germline ends came to 14 bases. CDR3 nucleotides: TGTGCCAGCAGCTACAGGGAAAGGACACCCCTCCACTTT. It is translated as CASSYRERTPLHF.

This sequence joins TRBV4-2 and TRBJ1-4, with D perhaps matching TRBD1 (6 bases). V lost 0 bases, J lost 4 bases, and 9 bases lay in between. Germline CDR1 is LGHNA and CDR2 is YNFKEQ. There are 15 residues in the CDR3. In nucleotides, the CDR3 is TGTGCCAGCAGCCAAGAAGACAGGATTAATGAAAAACTGTTTTTT. Translation gives CASSQEDRINEKLFF.